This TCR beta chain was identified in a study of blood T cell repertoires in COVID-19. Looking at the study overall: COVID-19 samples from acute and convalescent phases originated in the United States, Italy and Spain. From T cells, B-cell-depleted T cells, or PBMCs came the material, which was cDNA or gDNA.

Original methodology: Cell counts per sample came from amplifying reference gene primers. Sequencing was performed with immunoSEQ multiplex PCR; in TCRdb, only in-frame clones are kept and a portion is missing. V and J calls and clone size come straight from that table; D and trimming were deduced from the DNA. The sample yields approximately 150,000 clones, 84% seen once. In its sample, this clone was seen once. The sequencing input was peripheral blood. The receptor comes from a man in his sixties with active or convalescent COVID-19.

The CDR3 protein is CASSRRTSGDRTDTQYF. CDR3 sequence (DNA): TGTGCCAGCAGTAGAAGGACTAGCGGGGACCGCACAGATACGCAGTATTTT. The rearrangement uses TRBV27 and TRBJ2-3; 12 nucleotides line up with TRBD2. Trimming took 5 bases from V and 1 from J; bases not matched to a gene: 7. The CDR3 is made up of 17 amino acids. The germline CDR1 and CDR2 sequences are MNHEY and SMNVEV (reference sequence).